What follows describes a single T cell receptor (beta chain). Its antigen remains unknown. Primers: 60 Vbeta forward and 13 Jbeta reverse. This table comes from immunoSEQ multiplex PCR, and its TCRdb copy is limited to in-frame clones, with some not included. The sample consists of approximately 77,000 clones, over 60% of them appearing once. The data were taken from a study of cytomegalovirus exposure and HLA in healthy donors. About the research overall: Out of 170 million or so T cells, an earlier analysis found 117 million unique TCR beta sequences in total. General observations from the study: The likely explanation for a cluster of highly shared sequence variants was sequencing artifact. A missense variant in DCLRE1C was later tied to TCR beta V- and J-gene trimming. TCR beta V segments were, for the most part, productive about 87% or about 30% of the time in an earlier analysis.

Germline loops: CDR1 LGHNA, CDR2 YNFKEQ. The CDR3 spans 16 residues. V was clipped by 2 bases and J by 4 bases; unmatched bases: 6. This sequence was found in a man aged 35 to 55 in good health and CMV-seronegative. The source material was PBMCs. The rearrangement links TRBV4-2 to TRBJ1-2, with 11 bases fitting TRBD1. This chain's CDR3 is CASSQTGQGVLYGYTF. The CDR3 DNA reads as TGTGCCAGCAGCCAAACGGGACAGGGGGTCCTCTATGGCTACACCTTC.